Here is one T cell receptor beta chain with its context. Its antigen remains unidentified. This sample is drawn from a study of radiation and T cells in renal cell carcinoma. Study findings and constraints: Without pretreatment biopsies, baseline tumor clonotype presence was undetermined. From baseline, blood top tumor clonotypes peaked at 2 weeks post-radiation.

As to time point: blood 4 weeks post-SBRT, at nephrectomy. Noted treatment: 15 Gy SBRT to primary tumor, nephrectomy 4 weeks later. Nephrectomy followed 15 Gy stereotactic body radiation by 4 weeks. The patient's renal cell carcinoma had clear cell pathology. Clones were read by immunoSEQ multiplex PCR, and TCRdb kept only the in-frame ones, dropping some. The table lists under 100,000 clones, 85% of them singletons. The source material was blood, sampled from a patient whose treatment included radiotherapy and nephrectomy. The clonotype originates from a man aged 50-60 years with renal cell carcinoma.

The CDR3 region is CASRAAGVKYNEQFF. CDR3 DNA sequence: TGTGCCAGCAGAGCGGCGGGAGTTAAGTACAATGAGCAGTTCTTC. J is TRBJ2-1 and V is TRBV7-2, with 7 bases fitting TRBD2. V gave up 6 bases and J gave up 4 bases; unmatched junction bases: 9. The CDR3 consists of 15 residues. Germline V gene data show CDR1 as SGHTA and CDR2 as FQGNSA.